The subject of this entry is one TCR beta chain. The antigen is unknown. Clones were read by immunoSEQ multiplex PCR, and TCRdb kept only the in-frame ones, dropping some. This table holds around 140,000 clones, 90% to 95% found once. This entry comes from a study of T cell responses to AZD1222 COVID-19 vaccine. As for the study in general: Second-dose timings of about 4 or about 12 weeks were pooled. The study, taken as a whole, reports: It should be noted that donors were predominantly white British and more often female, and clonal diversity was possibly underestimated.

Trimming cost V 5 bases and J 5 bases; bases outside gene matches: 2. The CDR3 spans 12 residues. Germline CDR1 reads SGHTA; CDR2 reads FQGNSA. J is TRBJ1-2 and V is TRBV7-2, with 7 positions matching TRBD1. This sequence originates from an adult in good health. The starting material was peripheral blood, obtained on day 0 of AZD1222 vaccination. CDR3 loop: CASSATGYGYTF. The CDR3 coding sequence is TGTGCCAGCAGCGCGACAGGGTATGGCTACACCTTC.